These T cell receptor beta chains were read from a single sample in a study of OX40 agonist ivuxolimab in advanced cancers. Assay: immunoSEQ multiplex PCR; the TCRdb copy retains only in-frame clones and omits some. The sample carries tens of thousands of clones, about 90% recorded once. Sequencing was performed on CD4+ or CD8+ T cells sorted from blood, taken in a trial of the OX40 agonist ivuxolimab. Source of these receptors: an adult with an advanced solid tumor such as melanoma, head and neck, liver or kidney cancer. Both conserved end residues are part of each CDR3. Each record gives: J gene, clone size, V gene, CDR3 protein. Clone size is given for some rows only: seen once, a few or many times, or a class if the clone is expanded.

J: TRBJ1-1; size: .; V: TRBV18; CDR3: CASSPPGTGGNKAFF
J: TRBJ2-1; size: .; V: TRBV2; CDR3: CASKQDAYNEQFF
J: TRBJ2-7; size: .; V: TRBV15; CDR3: CATSRDDLAATYEQYF
J: TRBJ1-2; size: .; V: TRBV7-2; CDR3: CASSRRTGRDYGYTF
J: TRBJ2-5; size: .; V: TRBV7-9; CDR3: CASSLSRRETQYF
J: TRBJ2-1; size: .; V: TRBV7-3; CDR3: CASSLTREGEQFF
J: TRBJ1-1; size: .; V: TRBV2; CDR3: CASSLLGRIGGAFF
J: TRBJ1-2; size: .; V: TRBV2; CDR3: CASSGGAGTANYGYTF
J: TRBJ2-1; size: .; V: TRBV5-6; CDR3: CASSKDLSYNEQFF
J: TRBJ2-2; size: once; V: TRBV11-3; CDR3: CASSQAGATGELFF
J: TRBJ1-1; size: .; V: TRBV27; CDR3: CASSSASLNTEAFF
J: TRBJ2-5; size: once; V: TRBV7-6; CDR3: CASSISWTGGAQYF
J: TRBJ2-5; size: few; V: TRBV5-4; CDR3: CASSSGLVRVGGETQYF
J: TRBJ1-5; size: .; V: TRBV5-5; CDR3: CASSLGQGGGNQPQHF
J: TRBJ2-1; size: once; V: TRBV5-1; CDR3: CASTPTSGSLEQFF
J: TRBJ1-4; size: .; V: TRBV19; CDR3: CASTGGTGGYEKLFF
J: TRBJ1-6; size: .; V: TRBV10-3; CDR3: CAISAQDSNNSPLHF